This TCR beta chain is drawn from a study of cytomegalovirus exposure and HLA in healthy donors. Whole-study results and caveats: A further, later analysis showed that HLA-associated TCR beta chains (compared with equally common others) were more clonally expanded.

The PCR was carried out with 60 Vbeta primers and 13 Jbeta primers. Assay: immunoSEQ multiplex PCR; the TCRdb copy retains only in-frame clones and omits some. The sample includes some 180,000 clones, around 84% of them seen just once. On this clone itself: No antigen is known for it.

The specimen sequenced was PBMCs. This receptor was obtained from a girl aged 2 to 10 in good health and CMV-seropositive.

The CDR3 here is CASSENLKGVGGASNYGYTF. In DNA, the CDR3 is TGTGCCAGCAGTGAAAACCTAAAGGGCGTCGGAGGTGCCTCTAACTATGGCTACACCTTC. The chain links TRBV6-1 to TRBJ1-2; no reliable D call. CDR1 is MNHNS and CDR2 is SASEGT in the germline V gene. The CDR3 has 20 amino acids. V lost 2 bases and J lost 0, with 25 bases in between.